This T cell receptor beta chain was captured by sequencing in a study of immune heterogeneity within non-small cell lung tumors. By proportion, this clonotype is large. Per sample, 450 to 600 ng of bulk tumor genomic DNA was the template used. Doctors removed several biopsies from each primary tumor during surgery, keeping them far apart. Newly diagnosed with untreated non-small cell lung cancer, the patients underwent curative surgery. It was with 32 V and 13 J primers that multiplex PCR amplified TCR beta CDR3. TCRdb passed the multiplex PCR reads through MiXCR, listing each CDR3 protein once. Of 2,000 to 2,500 distinct CDR3 sequences listed, approximately 35% are singletons. From germline, CDR1 is DFQATT and CDR2 SNEGSKA (reference sequence). The V end was cut by 6 bases, the J end by 0 bases, with 9 bases between. The CDR3 is 14 amino acids.

This TCR came from an older man with non-small cell lung cancer. Sequenced sample: lung tumor tissue. The chain uses TRBV20-1 and TRBJ1-6; the D is unclear. The CDR3 DNA reads TGCAGTGCGCGACGGGGCTCCTATAATTCACCCCTCCACTTT. The encoded protein is CSARRGSYNSPLHF.